These 16 T cell receptor beta chains originate from one sample sequenced in a study of shared clonotypes between healthy human individuals. Only in-frame clones appear in the TCRdb table, and some are missing; sequencing was by immunoSEQ multiplex PCR. The table has about 1.5 million clones, 95% to 99% seen once; the top ten hold roughly 0.45%. The sample was naive CD4+ T cells sorted from blood. Sample subset: CD45RA+ positively selected. The receptors shown here come from a man between 25 and 39 years old in good health.

The chain joins TRBV5-1 to TRBJ1-3, with D unclear. Germline V gives CDR1 SGHRS, CDR2 YFSETQ. The CDR3 runs to 15 residues. V dropped 0 bases and J dropped 6 bases, with 13 bases sitting between them. Written as DNA, the CDR3 is TGCGCCAGCAGCTTGGTCTCCTTAGACGAAAACACCATATATTTT. This translates into CASSLVSLDENTIYF.

The J gene is TRBJ2-5, the V gene TRBV7-2, with D perhaps matching TRBD1 (6 bases). The V and J ends lost 3 bases and 5 bases respectively, with 10 bases between them. The V gene's germline CDR1 is SGHTA and CDR2 FQGNSA. This CDR3 spans 13 amino acids. CDR3 bases: TGTGCCAGCAGCTTTGGACAGTGGGAGACCCAGTACTTC. This codes for CASSFGQWETQYF. Full variable domain (rest looked up from reference TRBV7-2 and TRBJ2-5): GAGVSQSPSNKVTEKGKDVELRCDPISGHTALYWYRQSLGQGLEFLIYFQGNSAPDKSGLPSDRFSAERTGGSVSTLTIQRTQQEDSAVYLCASSFGQWETQYFGPGTRLLVL.

V is TRBV5-6 and J is TRBJ1-2; 9 nucleotides align to TRBD1. CDR3 size: 16 residues. Germline-derived CDR1 and CDR2 are SGHDT and YYEEEE. The J segment lost 7 bases and the V segment lost 0 bases, leaving 10 bases of the junction unmatched. CDR3 in amino acids: CASSLARDRAGFGYTF. DNA of the CDR3: TGTGCCAGCAGCTTGGCACGGGACAGGGCGGGCTTTGGCTACACCTTC.

This clone showed up just once. This chain links TRBV7-2 with TRBJ1-3; no firm D call. The V end was cut by 1 base, the J end by 2 bases, with 15 bases between. The CDR3 runs to 17 residues. Looked up from germline, CDR1 is SGHTA and CDR2 is FQGNSA. CDR3 sequence (DNA): TGTGCCAGCAGCTTAGACCCCCTTTATCGGGCTGGAAACACCATATATTTT. This encodes CASSLDPLYRAGNTIYF.

V gene TRBV7-8 combines with J gene TRBJ2-7; 12 positions match TRBD2. Germline loops: CDR1 SGHVS, CDR2 FQNEAQ. This CDR3 has 15 amino acids. The junction had 2 bases not matched to a gene; V was cut back by 3 bases and J by 2 bases. The CDR3 region has the DNA TGTGCCAGCAGCTTCGGACTAGCGGGGACCTACGAGCAGTACTTC. It is translated as CASSFGLAGTYEQYF.

This sequence joins TRBV11-3 and TRBJ2-7; D uncertain. There are 13 residues in the CDR3. Per the germline V gene, CDR1 is SGHNT and CDR2 is YENEEA. Trimming pared 3 bases from V and 6 bases from J, leaving 12 bases between. CDR3 sequence (DNA): TGTGCCAGCAGCTTGCCTTTTTCTTCCGAGCAGTACTTC. Its protein is CASSLPFSSEQYF.

This chain links TRBV7-9 with TRBJ2-1; D is unclear. Per the germline V gene, CDR1 is SEHNR and CDR2 is FQNEAQ (reference sequence). This CDR3 has 15 residues. Between the trimmed V and J ends, which lost 5 bases and 0 bases, there was a span of 11 bases. CDR3 residues: CASSLPKSSYNEQFF. The DNA for the CDR3 is TGTGCCAGCAGCCTACCTAAGAGCTCCTACAATGAGCAGTTCTTC.

Remarks on this clone: The sample holds other DNA sequences that translate to the same CDR3. This chain uses TRBV28 with TRBJ2-1; D remains ambiguous. CDR1 is MDHEN and CDR2 is SYDVKM in the germline V gene. The CDR3 loop spans 12 amino acids. Trimming removed 2 bases from V and 7 bases from J, with 6 bases in between. The CDR3 here is CASSLKGNEQFF. The CDR3 DNA sequence: TGTGCCAGCAGTTTAAAAGGGAATGAGCAGTTCTTC. Drawing the rest from reference TRBV28 and TRBJ2-1, the complete variable domain is DVKVTQSSRYLVKRTGEKVFLECVQDMDHENMFWYRQDPGLGLRLIYFSYDVKMKEKGDIPEGYSVSREKKERFSLILESASTNQTSMYLCASSLKGNEQFFGPGTRLTVL.

The chain links TRBV7-2 to TRBJ2-1, with 10 bases fitting TRBD2. Germline trimming cut 4 bases from V and 10 bases from J; bases unmatched to any gene: 13. There are 16 residues in the CDR3. From germline, CDR1 is SGHTA and CDR2 FQGNSA. The CDR3, as DNA: TGTGCCAGCAGCTCTAGCGGGAGCACAACGAGAACCGAGCAGTTCTTC. Residues: CASSSSGSTTRTEQFF. Complete variable domain (other parts from reference TRBV7-2 and TRBJ2-1): GAGVSQSPSNKVTEKGKDVELRCDPISGHTALYWYRQSLGQGLEFLIYFQGNSAPDKSGLPSDRFSAERTGGSVSTLTIQRTQQEDSAVYLCASSSSGSTTRTEQFFGPGTRLTVL.

This chain uses TRBV5-1 with TRBJ2-7; D unclear. The CDR3 has 11 residues. In germline, CDR1 is SGHRS, CDR2 YFSETQ. V was clipped by 5 bases and J by 4 bases, with 7 bases between them. CDR3 DNA sequence: TGCGCCAGCAGGGGCAGTTACGAGCAGTACTTC. It yields the protein CASRGSYEQYF.

This sequence joins TRBV6-5 and TRBJ1-2; the D is unclear. Trimming removed 4 bases at V and 2 bases at J, with 8 bases between. Germline-derived CDR1 and CDR2 are MNHEY and SVGAGI. CDR3 length: 13 residues. The CDR3 spells CASSSTPNYGYTF. CDR3 DNA: TGTGCCAGCAGTTCGACACCCAACTATGGCTACACCTTC.

This clone was seen only once. The sample has other DNA sequences that encode this CDR3 too. The chain is built from TRBV28 and TRBJ1-2, with no clear D. Germline V CDR1 and CDR2: MDHEN, SYDVKM. The CDR3 has 13 residues. V was cut by 5 bases and J by 2 bases, with 9 bases left in between. CDR3: CASSLTGNYGYTF. The CDR3 nucleotides are TGTGCCAGCAGTCTTACCGGAAACTATGGCTACACCTTC.

This chain links TRBV10-3 with TRBJ1-1; 9 bases fit TRBD1. With 2 bases clipped from V and 5 bases from J, the junction kept 3 bases outside the gene matches. The CDR3 contains 14 residues. Germline V CDR1 and CDR2: ENHRY, SYGVKD. The CDR3, as DNA: TGTGCCATCAGTGAGGTACAGGGGGCTACTGAAGCTTTCTTT. Protein: CAISEVQGATEAFF.

This clone is a singleton in its sample. This chain links TRBV28 with TRBJ2-7; no clear D gene. V was clipped by 2 bases and J by 0 bases, with 5 bases between them. In germline, CDR1 is MDHEN, CDR2 SYDVKM. CDR3 length equals 13 residues. The CDR3 protein is CASSLNFSYEQYF. CDR3 DNA: TGTGCCAGCAGTTTAAACTTCTCCTACGAGCAGTACTTC.

This clone was detected only a few times. This same CDR3 is encoded by further DNA sequences in the sample. CDR3 DNA: TGTGCCAGCTCACCGACTAGCGGTAAAGAGACCCAGTACTTC. Residues: CASSPTSGKETQYF. The V gene is TRBV18, the J gene TRBJ2-5; 9 bases are a match to TRBD2. CDR3 length equals 14 residues. The junction had 2 bases not matched to a gene; V was cut back by 3 bases and J by 3 bases. CDR1 and CDR2 (germline): KGHSH, LQKENI.

The CDR3 here is CASSSSGGRETQYF. The CDR3, as DNA: TGTGCCAGTAGTTCCTCGGGAGGGAGGGAGACCCAGTACTTC. V is TRBV19 and J is TRBJ2-5; 8 nucleotides match TRBD2. V lost 5 bases to trimming and J lost 5 bases; unmatched junction nucleotides: 7. In germline, CDR1 is LNHDA, CDR2 SQIVND (reference sequence). The CDR3 extends over 14 amino acids.